These 17 T cell receptor beta chains share one sample of origin, sequenced in a study of cytomegalovirus exposure and HLA in healthy donors. PCR involved 60 Vbeta and 13 Jbeta primers. The protocol was immunoSEQ multiplex PCR, while the TCRdb copy is restricted to in-frame clones and leaves out a portion. This sample has about 200,000 clones, with 79% found just once. Sequencing used PBMCs. These receptors originate from a woman between 45 and 60 years old in good health and CMV-seronegative.

The rearrangement uses TRBV5-1 and TRBJ1-1; the D gene is possibly TRBD1 (5 bases). V lost 3 bases and J 9 bases, leaving 15 bases between the germline ends. The CDR3 runs to 13 residues. CDR1 is SGHRS, CDR2 YFSETQ, per germline. The CDR3: CASSSRPQGQAFF. In DNA, the CDR3 is TGCGCCAGCAGCTCAAGGCCCCAGGGCCAAGCTTTCTTT.

This clone was seen more than once but under ten times. The genes are TRBV18 and TRBJ1-6, with TRBD1 identical over 9 bases. CDR3 size: 18 residues. Trimming cost V 5 bases and J 2 bases; bases outside gene matches: 10. Germline V CDR1 and CDR2: KGHSH, LQKENI. CDR3 residues: CASSSGQGQGPYNSPLHF. CDR3 coding DNA: TGTGCCAGCTCATCCGGACAGGGACAGGGCCCCTATAATTCACCCCTCCACTTT.

The chain combines TRBV7-6 with TRBJ1-1; 7 bases fit TRBD1. This CDR3 contains 15 residues. The V gene end was trimmed by 1 base and the J gene end by 0 bases; junction bases not matched to a gene: 2. Germline V gene data show CDR1 as SGHVS and CDR2 as FNYEAQ. Here the CDR3 DNA reads TGTGCCAGCAGCTTAGAGACAGGGATGAACACTGAAGCTTTCTTT. Amino acids: CASSLETGMNTEAFF.

This chain links TRBV18 with TRBJ2-1, with D possibly matching TRBD1 (5 bases). V lost 4 bases and J 3 bases, leaving 7 bases between the germline ends. The CDR3 sequence is 13 residues long. The germline CDR1 and CDR2 sequences are KGHSH and LQKENI. The CDR3 nucleotides read TGTGCCAGCTCACTAGACAGCTACAATGAGCAGTTCTTC. Protein: CASSLDSYNEQFF. Full variable domain (missing parts from reference TRBV18 and TRBJ2-1): NAGVMQNPRHLVRRRGQEARLRCSPMKGHSHVYWYRQLPEEGLKFMVYLQKENIIDESGMPKERFSAEFPKEGPSILRIQQVVRGDSAAYFCASSLDSYNEQFFGPGTRLTVL.

The V gene is TRBV13, the J gene TRBJ2-7; TRBD1 matches at 7 bases. Germline loops: CDR1 PRHDT, CDR2 FYEKMQ (reference sequence). The length of the CDR3 is 15 residues. The trim removed 0 bases at V and 3 bases at J, leaving 5 bases unmatched. CDR3 bases: TGTGCCAGCAGCTTAGGCCTCCGGGACAGCTACGAGCAGTACTTC. Amino acid sequence: CASSLGLRDSYEQYF.

The rearrangement links TRBV9 to TRBJ1-6, with 7 bases fitting TRBD1. Germline lookup yields CDR1 SGDLS and CDR2 YYNGEE. Trimming removed 2 bases from V and 6 bases from J; junction bases left unmatched: 5. This CDR3 has 15 residues. CDR3 nucleotide sequence: TGTGCCAGCAGCGTTTCGGACAGGCTTAATTCACCCCTCCACTTT. It codes for CASSVSDRLNSPLHF. The complete variable domain, with remaining parts taken from reference TRBV9 and TRBJ1-6, reads DSGVTQTPKHLITATGQRVTLRCSPRSGDLSVYWYQQSLDQGLQFLIQYYNGEERAKGNILERFSAQQFPDLHSELNLSSLELGDSALYFCASSVSDRLNSPLHFGNGTRLTVT.

This chain joins TRBV7-9 and TRBJ2-7; 8 bases match TRBD1. Germline V gene lookup returns CDR1 SEHNR and CDR2 FQNEAQ (reference sequence). There are 18 residues in the CDR3. V lost 5 bases to trimming and J lost 0 bases; unmatched junction nucleotides: 15. CDR3 coding DNA: TGTGCCAGCAGCCCAAAGCGCTCACAGGGGGTTGACTCCTACGAGCAGTACTTC. Translation: CASSPKRSQGVDSYEQYF. Variable domain in full (rest from reference TRBV7-9 and TRBJ2-7): DTGVSQNPRHKITKRGQNVTFRCDPISEHNRLYWYRQTLGQGPEFLTYFQNEAQLEKSRLLSDRFSAERPKGSFSTLEIQRTEQGDSAMYLCASSPKRSQGVDSYEQYFGPGTRLTVT.

The chain recombines TRBV7-2 with TRBJ1-2; D ambiguous. Trimming cost V 1 base and J 4 bases, with 4 bases left between them. Looked up from germline, CDR1 is SGHTA and CDR2 is FQGNSA. The CDR3 runs 12 residues. In nucleotides, the CDR3 is TGTGCCAGCAGCTTAGGGCTCTATGGCTACACCTTC. It specifies CASSLGLYGYTF. The full variable domain, its missing parts supplied by reference TRBV7-2 and TRBJ1-2, is GAGVSQSPSNKVTEKGKDVELRCDPISGHTALYWYRQSLGQGLEFLIYFQGNSAPDKSGLPSDRFSAERTGGSVSTLTIQRTQQEDSAVYLCASSLGLYGYTFGSGTRLTVV.

This chain connects TRBV7-9 to TRBJ1-5; no reliable D call. The CDR3 extends over 15 amino acids. Germline V CDR1 and CDR2: SEHNR, FQNEAQ (reference sequence). V lost 1 base to trimming and J lost 4 bases, with 11 bases between them. CDR3 loop: CASSLVGQINQPQHF. As DNA, the CDR3 is TGTGCCAGCAGCTTAGTTGGTCAGATAAATCAGCCCCAGCATTTT. Supplemented by reference TRBV7-9 and TRBJ1-5, the full variable domain reads DTGVSQNPRHKITKRGQNVTFRCDPISEHNRLYWYRQTLGQGPEFLTYFQNEAQLEKSRLLSDRFSAERPKGSFSTLEIQRTEQGDSAMYLCASSLVGQINQPQHFGDGTRLSIL.

A remark on this clone: One end of the junction fails to match germline, which may point to a read error. This sequence joins TRBV5-5 and TRBJ1-2; TRBD1 matches 8 bases. CDR1 is SGHKS and CDR2 is YYEKEE in the germline V gene (reference sequence). This CDR3 has 15 residues. CDR3 DNA sequence: TGTGTCAGCAGTGGACAGGGCGACCCCCTCTATGGCTACACCTTC. The encoded protein is CVSSGQGDPLYGYTF.

This chain connects TRBV18 to TRBJ1-2, with TRBD1 matching 10 bases. The CDR3 has 15 amino acids. Germline lookup yields CDR1 KGHSH and CDR2 LQKENI. V was clipped by 3 bases and J by 0 bases; unmatched bases: 1. The CDR3 loop is CASSPDRGANYGYTF. CDR3 coding DNA: TGTGCCAGCTCACCGGACAGGGGGGCTAACTATGGCTACACCTTC. Based on the CDR3 plus reference TRBV18 and TRBJ1-2, the full variable domain is NAGVMQNPRHLVRRRGQEARLRCSPMKGHSHVYWYRQLPEEGLKFMVYLQKENIIDESGMPKERFSAEFPKEGPSILRIQQVVRGDSAAYFCASSPDRGANYGYTFGSGTRLTVV.

V is TRBV4-3 and J is TRBJ1-1; D may be TRBD1 (5 bases). V dropped 3 bases and J dropped 7 bases, with 18 bases sitting between them. The CDR3 has 15 residues. Germline values: CDR1 LGHNA, CDR2 YSLEER. For the CDR3, the DNA is TGCGCCAGCAGCCAGGTCCAGGGTTTAATAGGTGAAGCTTTCTTT. Protein product: CASSQVQGLIGEAFF.

The sample holds one count of this clone. The genes are TRBV5-6 and TRBJ2-7; maybe TRBD1 (6 bases). The CDR3 contains 13 residues. The ends were cut back, 4 bases at V and 6 bases at J, with 14 bases in the middle. CDR1 and CDR2 from the germline V gene are SGHDT and YYEEEE. CDR3 sequence: CASSLTGTTEQYF. In DNA, the CDR3 is TGTGCCAGCAGCCTAACGGGGACAACCGAGCAGTACTTC.

This clone came up a few times. V is TRBV7-9 and J is TRBJ2-1, with D possibly TRBD2 on 7 matching bases. Trimming stripped 5 bases from V and 6 bases from J, with 20 bases between. This CDR3 contains 16 residues. Germline V CDR1 and CDR2: SEHNR, FQNEAQ (reference sequence). The CDR3 sequence: CASSPRGGRGSNEQFF. The CDR3 DNA sequence: TGTGCCAGCAGCCCGAGGGGGGGAAGAGGGTCCAATGAGCAGTTCTTC. The whole variable domain, filled in from reference TRBV7-9 and TRBJ2-1, reads DTGVSQNPRHKITKRGQNVTFRCDPISEHNRLYWYRQTLGQGPEFLTYFQNEAQLEKSRLLSDRFSAERPKGSFSTLEIQRTEQGDSAMYLCASSPRGGRGSNEQFFGPGTRLTVL.

This CDR3 is CASSLAGPGTLSNYGYTF. CDR3 DNA: TGTGCCAGCAGCTTAGCAGGTCCCGGGACTTTATCTAACTATGGCTACACCTTC. The gene calls are TRBV7-9 and TRBJ1-2; D may be TRBD1 (5 bases). Germline values: CDR1 SEHNR, CDR2 FQNEAQ (reference sequence). The CDR3 extends over 18 amino acids. V gave up 0 bases and J gave up 0 bases, with 17 bases separating them.

The chain links TRBV6-5 to TRBJ2-3; 9 bases are a match to TRBD2. This CDR3 region has 16 residues. The germline CDR1 and CDR2 sequences are MNHEY and SVGAGI. Losses at the gene ends were 4 bases for V and 1 base for J; bases not matched to a gene: 6. CDR3 coding DNA: TGTGCCAGCAGTTCTGAACCTAGCGGGGGCACAGATACGCAGTATTTT. It yields the protein CASSSEPSGGTDTQYF.

This clone came up a few times. This chain connects TRBV5-1 to TRBJ1-2, with D hard to call. Trimming pared 4 bases from V and 4 bases from J, leaving 11 bases between. The germline CDR1 and CDR2 sequences are SGHRS and YFSETQ. CDR3 length equals 13 residues. The CDR3 coding sequence is TGCGCCAGCAGCCAGACACGATCCTATGGCTACACCTTC. Its translation: CASSQTRSYGYTF.